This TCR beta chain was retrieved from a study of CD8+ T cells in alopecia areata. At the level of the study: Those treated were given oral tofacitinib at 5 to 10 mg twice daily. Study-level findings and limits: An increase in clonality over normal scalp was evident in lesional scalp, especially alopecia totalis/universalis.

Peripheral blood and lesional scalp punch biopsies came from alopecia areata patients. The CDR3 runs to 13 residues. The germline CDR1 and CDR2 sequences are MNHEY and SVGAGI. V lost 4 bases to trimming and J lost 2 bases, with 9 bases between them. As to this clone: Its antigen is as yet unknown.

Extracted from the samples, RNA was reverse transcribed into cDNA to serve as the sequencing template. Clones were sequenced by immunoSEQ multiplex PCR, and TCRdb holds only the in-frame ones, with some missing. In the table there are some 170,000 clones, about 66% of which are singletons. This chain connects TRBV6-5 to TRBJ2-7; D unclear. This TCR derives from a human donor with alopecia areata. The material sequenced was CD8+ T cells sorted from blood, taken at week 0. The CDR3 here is CASSLADAYEQYF. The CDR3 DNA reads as TGTGCCAGCAGTTTGGCAGACGCCTACGAGCAGTACTTC.